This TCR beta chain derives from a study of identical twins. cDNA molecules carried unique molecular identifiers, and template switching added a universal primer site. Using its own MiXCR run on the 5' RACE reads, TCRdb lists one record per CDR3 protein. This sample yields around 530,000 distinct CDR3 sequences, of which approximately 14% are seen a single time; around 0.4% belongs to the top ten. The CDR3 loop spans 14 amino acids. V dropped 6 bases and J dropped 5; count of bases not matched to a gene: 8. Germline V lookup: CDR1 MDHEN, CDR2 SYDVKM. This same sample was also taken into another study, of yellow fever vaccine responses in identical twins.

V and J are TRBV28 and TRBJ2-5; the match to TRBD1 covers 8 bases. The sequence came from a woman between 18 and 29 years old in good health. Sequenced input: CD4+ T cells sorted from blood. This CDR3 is CASSRGQGRETQYF. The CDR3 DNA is TGTGCCAGCAGCCGCGGACAGGGACGTGAGACCCAGTACTTC.